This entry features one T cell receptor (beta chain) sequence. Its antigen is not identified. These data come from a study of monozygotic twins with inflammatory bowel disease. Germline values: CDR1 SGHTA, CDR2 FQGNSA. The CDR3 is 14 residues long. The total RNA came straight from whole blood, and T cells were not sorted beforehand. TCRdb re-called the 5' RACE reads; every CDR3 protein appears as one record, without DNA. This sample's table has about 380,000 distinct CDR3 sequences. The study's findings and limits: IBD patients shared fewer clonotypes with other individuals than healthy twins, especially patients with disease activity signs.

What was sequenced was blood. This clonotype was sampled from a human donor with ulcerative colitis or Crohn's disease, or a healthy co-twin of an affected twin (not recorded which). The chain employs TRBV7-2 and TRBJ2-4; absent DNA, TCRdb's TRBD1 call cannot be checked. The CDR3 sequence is CASSLQGRQNIQYF.